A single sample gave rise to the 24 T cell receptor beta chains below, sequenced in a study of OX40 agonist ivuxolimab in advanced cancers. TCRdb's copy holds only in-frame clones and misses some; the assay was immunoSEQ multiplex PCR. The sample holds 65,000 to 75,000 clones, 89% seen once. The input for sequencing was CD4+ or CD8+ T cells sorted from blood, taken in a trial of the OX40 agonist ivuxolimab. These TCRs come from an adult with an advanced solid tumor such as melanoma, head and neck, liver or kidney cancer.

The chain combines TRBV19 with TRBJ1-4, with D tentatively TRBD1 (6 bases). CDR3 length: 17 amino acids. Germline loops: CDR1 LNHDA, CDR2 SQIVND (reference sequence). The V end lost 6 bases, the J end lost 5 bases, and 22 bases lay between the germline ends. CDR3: CASSKNSNRVLNEKLFF. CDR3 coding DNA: TGTGCCAGTAGCAAAAACTCGAACAGGGTGTTGAATGAAAAACTGTTTTTT. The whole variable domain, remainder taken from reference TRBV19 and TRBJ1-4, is DGGITQSPKYLFRKEGQNVTLSCEQNLNHDAMYWYRQDPGQGLRLIYYSQIVNDFQKGDIAEGYSVSREKKESFPLTVTSAQKNPTAFYLCASSKNSNRVLNEKLFFGSGTQLSVL.

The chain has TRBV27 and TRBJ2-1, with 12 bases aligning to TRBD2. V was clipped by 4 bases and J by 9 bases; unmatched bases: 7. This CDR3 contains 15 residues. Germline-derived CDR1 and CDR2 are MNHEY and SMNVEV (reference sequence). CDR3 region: CASSSLAGGSGEQFF. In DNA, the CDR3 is TGTGCCAGCAGTTCCCTAGCGGGAGGGAGCGGTGAGCAGTTCTTC.

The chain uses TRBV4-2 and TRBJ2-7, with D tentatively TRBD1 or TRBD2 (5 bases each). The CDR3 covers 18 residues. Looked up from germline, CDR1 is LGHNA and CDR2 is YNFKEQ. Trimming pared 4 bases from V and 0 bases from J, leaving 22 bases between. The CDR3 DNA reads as TGTGCCAGCAGCCCACAAGTGGGACCCGGTGGTTACTCCTACGAGCAGTACTTC. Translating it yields CASSPQVGPGGYSYEQYF.

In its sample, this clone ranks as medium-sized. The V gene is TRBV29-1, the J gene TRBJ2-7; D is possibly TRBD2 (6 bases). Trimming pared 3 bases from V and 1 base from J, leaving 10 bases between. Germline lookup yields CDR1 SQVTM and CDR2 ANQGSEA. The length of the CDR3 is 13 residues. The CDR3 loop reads CSVEGGESYEQYF. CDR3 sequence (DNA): TGCAGCGTTGAGGGAGGAGAATCCTACGAGCAGTACTTC.

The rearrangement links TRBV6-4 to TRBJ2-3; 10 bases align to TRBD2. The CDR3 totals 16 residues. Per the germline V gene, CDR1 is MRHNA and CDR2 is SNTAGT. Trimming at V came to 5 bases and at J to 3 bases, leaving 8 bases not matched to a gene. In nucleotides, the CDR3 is TGTGCCAGCAGTCCTTTCTCACTAGCGGGAACAGATACGCAGTATTTT. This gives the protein CASSPFSLAGTDTQYF.

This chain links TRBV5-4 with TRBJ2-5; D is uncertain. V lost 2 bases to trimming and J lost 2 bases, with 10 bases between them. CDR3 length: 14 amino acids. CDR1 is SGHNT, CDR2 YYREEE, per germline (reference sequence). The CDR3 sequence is CASSFVGLQETQYF. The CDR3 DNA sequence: TGTGCCAGCAGCTTTGTAGGCTTACAAGAGACCCAGTACTTC.

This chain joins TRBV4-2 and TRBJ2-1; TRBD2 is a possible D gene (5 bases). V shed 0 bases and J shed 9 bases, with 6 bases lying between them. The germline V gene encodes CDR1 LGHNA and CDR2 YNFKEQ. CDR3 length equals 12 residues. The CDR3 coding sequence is TGTGCCAGCAGCCAAGAGACTACTGAGCAGTTCTTC. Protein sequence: CASSQETTEQFF.

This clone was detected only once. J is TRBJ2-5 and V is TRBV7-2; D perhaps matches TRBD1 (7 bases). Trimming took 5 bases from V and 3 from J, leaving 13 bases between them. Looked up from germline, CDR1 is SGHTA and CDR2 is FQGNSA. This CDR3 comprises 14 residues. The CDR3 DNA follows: TGTGCCAGCAGCCCCCAGGGGGGCGAAGAGACCCAGTACTTC. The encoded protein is CASSPQGGEETQYF.

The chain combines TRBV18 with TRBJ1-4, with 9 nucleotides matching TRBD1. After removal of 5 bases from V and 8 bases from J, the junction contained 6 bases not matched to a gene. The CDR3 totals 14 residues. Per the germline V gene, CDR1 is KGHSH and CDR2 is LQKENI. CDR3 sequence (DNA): TGTGCCAGCTCAGCACAGGGGGCGCACGAAAAACTGTTTTTT. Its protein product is CASSAQGAHEKLFF.

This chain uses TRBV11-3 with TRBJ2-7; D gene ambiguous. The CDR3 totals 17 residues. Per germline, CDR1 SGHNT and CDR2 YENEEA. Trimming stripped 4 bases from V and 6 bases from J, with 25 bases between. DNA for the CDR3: TGTGCCAGCAGCTCTCTCTTCGGCGACACCCATCCTCGCGAGCAGTACTTC. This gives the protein CASSSLFGDTHPREQYF.

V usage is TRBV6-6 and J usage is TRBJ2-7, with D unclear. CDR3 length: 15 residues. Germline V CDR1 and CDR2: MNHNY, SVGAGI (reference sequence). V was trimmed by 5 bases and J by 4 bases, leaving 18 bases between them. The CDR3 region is CASSVSFHMAYEQYF. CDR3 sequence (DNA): TGTGCCAGCAGTGTTTCGTTCCATATGGCTTACGAGCAGTACTTC.

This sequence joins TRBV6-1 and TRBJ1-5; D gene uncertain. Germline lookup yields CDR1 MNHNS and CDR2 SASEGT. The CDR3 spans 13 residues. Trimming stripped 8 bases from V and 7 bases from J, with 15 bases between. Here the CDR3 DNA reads TGTGCCAGCGGCACCCTGATGGGGCAGCCCCAGCATTTT. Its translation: CASGTLMGQPQHF.

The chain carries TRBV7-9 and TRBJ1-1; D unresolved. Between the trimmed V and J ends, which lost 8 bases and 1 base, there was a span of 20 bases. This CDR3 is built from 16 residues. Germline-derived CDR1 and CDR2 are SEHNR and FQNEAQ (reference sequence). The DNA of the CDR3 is TGTGCCAGCGGACGGTCCCGGGATTTGAAGAACACTGAAGCTTTCTTT. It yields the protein CASGRSRDLKNTEAFF.

The DNA of the CDR3 is TGCAGCGTTGAACGGGGAAAAAACATTCAGTACTTC. Translated: CSVERGKNIQYF. The chain carries TRBV29-1 and TRBJ2-4; tentatively, D is TRBD2 (5 bases). Looked up from germline, CDR1 is SQVTM and CDR2 is ANQGSEA. V dropped 2 bases and J dropped 4 bases, with 6 bases sitting between them. This CDR3 is built from 12 residues.

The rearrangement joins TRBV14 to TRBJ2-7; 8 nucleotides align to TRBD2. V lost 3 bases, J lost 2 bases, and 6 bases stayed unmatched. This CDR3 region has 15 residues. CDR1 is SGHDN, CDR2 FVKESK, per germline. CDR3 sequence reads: CASSQAQAGAYEQYF. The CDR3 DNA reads TGTGCCAGCAGCCAGGCCCAAGCGGGAGCCTACGAGCAGTACTTC.

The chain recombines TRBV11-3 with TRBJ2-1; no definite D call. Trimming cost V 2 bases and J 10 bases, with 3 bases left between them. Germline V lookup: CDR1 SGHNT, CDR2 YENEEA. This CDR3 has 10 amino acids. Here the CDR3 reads CASSLREQFF. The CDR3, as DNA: TGTGCCAGCAGCTTACGCGAGCAGTTCTTC. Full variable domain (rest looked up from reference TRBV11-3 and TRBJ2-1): EAGVVQSPRYKIIEKKQPVAFWCNPISGHNTLYWYLQNLGQGPELLIRYENEEAVDDSQLPKDRFSAERLKGVDSTLKIQPAELGDSAVYLCASSLREQFFGPGTRLTVL.

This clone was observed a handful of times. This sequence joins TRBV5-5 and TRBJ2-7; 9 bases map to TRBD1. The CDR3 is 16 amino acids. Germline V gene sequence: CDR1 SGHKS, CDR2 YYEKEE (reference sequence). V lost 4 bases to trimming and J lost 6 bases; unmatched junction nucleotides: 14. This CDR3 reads CASSDPGQGFLGEQYF. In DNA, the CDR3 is TGTGCCAGCAGCGACCCGGGACAGGGCTTTTTGGGCGAGCAGTACTTC.

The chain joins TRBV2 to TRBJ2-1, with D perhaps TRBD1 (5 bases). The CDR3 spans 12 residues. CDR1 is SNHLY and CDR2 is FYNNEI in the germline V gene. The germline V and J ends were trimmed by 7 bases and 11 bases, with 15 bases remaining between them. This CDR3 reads CASKFEDSKQFF. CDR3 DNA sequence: TGTGCCAGCAAGTTCGAAGACAGTAAGCAGTTCTTC.

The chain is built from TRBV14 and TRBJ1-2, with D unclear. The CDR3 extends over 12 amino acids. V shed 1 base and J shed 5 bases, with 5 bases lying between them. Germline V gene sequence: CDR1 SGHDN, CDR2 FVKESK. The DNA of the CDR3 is TGTGCCAGCAGCCAAGCAGGTTATGGCTACACCTTC. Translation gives CASSQAGYGYTF.

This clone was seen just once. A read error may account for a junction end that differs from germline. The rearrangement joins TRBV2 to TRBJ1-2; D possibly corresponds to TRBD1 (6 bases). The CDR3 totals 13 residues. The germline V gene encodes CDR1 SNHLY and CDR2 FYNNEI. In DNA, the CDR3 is TGTGCCAGCAGACCCGGGGGTTCCCGGGACACGGTCTTC. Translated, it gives CASRPGGSRDTVF. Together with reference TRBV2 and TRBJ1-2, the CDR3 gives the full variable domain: EPEVTQTPSHQVTQMGQEVILRCVPISNHLYFYWYRQILGQKVEFLVSFYNNEISEKSEIFDDQFSVERPDGSNFTLKIRSTKLEDSAMYFCASRPGGSRDTVFGSGTRLTVV.

CDR3 DNA: TGTGCCAGCAGCTACGATACAGGGGGATCTAGGTACTTC. Its protein product is CASSYDTGGSRYF. The chain employs TRBV5-4 and TRBJ2-7, with 8 bases matching TRBD1. The length of the CDR3 is 13 residues. Germline-derived CDR1 and CDR2 are SGHNT and YYREEE (reference sequence). V dropped 3 bases and J dropped 12; count of bases not matched to a gene: 11.

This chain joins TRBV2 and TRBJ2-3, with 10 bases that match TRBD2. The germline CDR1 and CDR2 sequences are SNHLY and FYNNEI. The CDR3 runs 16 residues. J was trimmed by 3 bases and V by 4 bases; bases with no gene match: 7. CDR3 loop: CASSARLAGGTDTQYF. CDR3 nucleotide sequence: TGTGCCAGCAGTGCGAGGTTAGCGGGAGGAACAGATACGCAGTATTTT.

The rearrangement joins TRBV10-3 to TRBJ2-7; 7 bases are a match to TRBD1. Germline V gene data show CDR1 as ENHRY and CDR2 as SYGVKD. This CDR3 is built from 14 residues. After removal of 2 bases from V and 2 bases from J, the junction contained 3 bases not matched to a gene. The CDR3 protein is CAISEGQAPYEQYF. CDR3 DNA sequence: TGTGCCATCAGTGAGGGACAGGCCCCCTACGAGCAGTACTTC.

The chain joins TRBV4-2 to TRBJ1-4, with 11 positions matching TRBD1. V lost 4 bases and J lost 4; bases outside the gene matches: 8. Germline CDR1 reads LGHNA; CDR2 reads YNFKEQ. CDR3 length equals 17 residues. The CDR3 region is CASSLVGTGGINEKLFF. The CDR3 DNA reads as TGTGCCAGCAGCCTGGTCGGGACAGGGGGGATTAATGAAAAACTGTTTTTT.